A single sample is the source of the 23 T cell receptor beta chains below, sequenced in a study of response to subunit inactivated influenza vaccine. TCRdb re-called the RT-PCR reads with MiXCR, one entry per CDR3 protein. The data contain about 780,000 distinct CDR3 sequences, around 20% of them seen just once; the ten biggest clones take up about a tenth. The sequences come from PBMCs from blood, collected approximately 5 days after vaccination. The receptors originated from a man aged 45-65 years who received an inactivated influenza vaccine.

The chain recombines TRBV15 with TRBJ2-3, with D possibly TRBD1 on 6 matching bases. The CDR3 covers 14 residues. Germline V CDR1 and CDR2: LNHNV, YYDKDF (reference sequence). Between the trimmed V and J ends, which lost 3 bases and 4 bases, there was a span of 11 bases. The CDR3 DNA is TGTGCCACCAGCAGGGGGCCAGGGGCAGATACGCAGTATTTT. This sequence encodes CATSRGPGADTQYF.

This clonotype was counted only a few times. The V call is TRBV4-1, the J call TRBJ2-2, with D possibly being TRBD1 (6 bases). CDR1 is MGHRA and CDR2 is YSYEKL in the germline V gene. The length of the CDR3 is 15 residues. Trimming took 1 base from V and 6 from J, leaving 12 bases between them. CDR3: CASSQGQYRAGELFF. The CDR3, as DNA: TGCGCCAGCAGCCAAGGGCAGTACAGGGCCGGGGAGCTGTTTTTT.

In its sample, this clonotype was seen a few times. The gene calls are TRBV7-2 and TRBJ2-7; possible D gene TRBD2, 6 bases. CDR1 and CDR2 (germline): SGHTA, FQGNSA. Trimming removed 3 bases at V and 7 bases at J, with 16 bases between. There are 14 residues in the CDR3. CDR3 protein: CASSFRNSAGEQYF. The CDR3 nucleotides are TGTGCCAGCAGCTTTAGGAATTCCGCGGGAGAGCAGTACTTC.

The rearrangement uses TRBV18 and TRBJ2-1; 8 nucleotides line up with TRBD2. Looked up from germline, CDR1 is KGHSH and CDR2 is LQKENI. The J segment lost 4 bases and the V segment lost 2 bases, leaving 7 bases of the junction unmatched. This CDR3 region has 16 residues. The CDR3: CASSPKLAATYNEQFF. CDR3 DNA sequence: TGTGCCAGCTCACCAAAACTAGCGGCAACTTACAATGAGCAGTTCTTC.

In this sample, this clonotype turned up a few times. The V and J genes are TRBV20-1 and TRBJ1-5; 7 bases align to TRBD1. CDR1 is DFQATT, CDR2 SNEGSKA, per germline (reference sequence). With 6 bases clipped from V and 4 bases from J, the junction kept 6 bases outside the gene matches. CDR3 length: 13 amino acids. In nucleotides, the CDR3 is TGCAGTGCAACGGGACAGCTTAATCAGCCCCAGCATTTT. It is translated as CSATGQLNQPQHF.

This clonotype was counted ten times or more. This chain links TRBV11-2 with TRBJ2-5; TRBD2 matches at 12 bases. The CDR3 has 18 residues. The V and J ends lost 4 bases and 3 bases, in that order; junction bases with no gene match: 12. Per the germline V gene, CDR1 is SGHAT and CDR2 is FQNNGV. This CDR3 is CASSYHGRTSGTKETQYF. The CDR3 coding sequence is TGTGCCAGCAGCTACCATGGAAGGACTAGCGGGACCAAAGAGACCCAGTACTTC.

The chain joins TRBV5-1 to TRBJ2-5; D remains unclear. CDR1 is SGHRS and CDR2 is YFSETQ in the germline V gene. Trimming left V 5 bases short and J 4 bases short, with 12 bases between. This CDR3 spans 13 amino acids. The CDR3, as DNA: TGCGCCAGCAGACCACCCCCTATAGAGACCCAGTACTTC. This gives the protein CASRPPPIETQYF.

The genes are TRBV5-1 and TRBJ1-1; D gene unclear. Looked up from germline, CDR1 is SGHRS and CDR2 is YFSETQ. This CDR3 comprises 16 residues. The V end lost 0 bases, the J end lost 2 bases, and 14 bases lay between the germline ends. CDR3: CASSLGLLDGNTEAFF. DNA of the CDR3: TGCGCCAGCAGCTTGGGGCTATTAGATGGAAACACTGAAGCTTTCTTT.

This clonotype was detected only a few times. The V and J genes are TRBV25-1 and TRBJ2-5; 8 bases are a match to TRBD2. Trimming took 3 bases from V and 2 from J; bases not matched to a gene: 14. The CDR3 sequence is 18 residues long. Germline V CDR1 and CDR2: MGHDK, SYGVNS. CDR3 coding DNA: TGTGCCAGCAGTGAGCAAGCGGGAGTAGCCCTCTTTCAAGAGACCCAGTACTTC. This translates into CASSEQAGVALFQETQYF.

This clonotype appeared many times. The rearrangement links TRBV12-3 or TRBV12-4 to TRBJ1-2; D possibly corresponds to TRBD1 (6 bases). V was trimmed by 6 bases and J by 2 bases, leaving 13 bases between them. The CDR3 covers 14 residues. The CDR3 region is CASRADRQNYGYTF. Here the CDR3 DNA reads TGTGCCAGCAGAGCCGACAGGCAAAACTATGGCTACACCTTC.

This clonotype was counted ten times or more. The rearrangement joins TRBV10-1 to TRBJ2-1; 12 nucleotides line up with TRBD2. CDR1 WNHNN and CDR2 SYGVQD come from the germline V gene (reference sequence). The CDR3 totals 16 residues. Losses at the gene ends were 0 bases for V and 3 bases for J; bases not matched to a gene: 0. DNA for the CDR3: TGCGCCAGCAGTGAGTCGACTAGCGGGGGCTACAATGAGCAGTTCTTC. It codes for CASSESTSGGYNEQFF.

The chain carries TRBV5-1 and TRBJ2-5, with 7 bases matching TRBD1. The V gene end was trimmed by 4 bases and the J gene end by 4 bases; junction bases not matched to a gene: 10. The CDR3 extends over 15 amino acids. CDR1 is SGHRS and CDR2 is YFSETQ in the germline V gene. The DNA of the CDR3 is TGCGCCAGCAGCGCCGGGACAGTTCCAGGAGAGACCCAGTACTTC. It is translated as CASSAGTVPGETQYF.

This chain joins TRBV11-1 and TRBJ2-1, with 7 bases identical to TRBD2. With V trimmed by 2 bases and J by 3 bases, 7 bases remained unmatched. The CDR3 extends over 16 amino acids. Germline loops: CDR1 SGHAT, CDR2 FQDESV (reference sequence). The CDR3 DNA is TGTGCCAGCAGCTTATCGGTAGCGGGCCTCTACAATGAGCAGTTCTTC. It is translated as CASSLSVAGLYNEQFF.

This clonotype was counted a few times. This chain links TRBV7-9 with TRBJ2-7, with a weak D call TRBD1 (6 bases). Germline CDR1 and CDR2: SEHNR and FQNEAQ (reference sequence). V was trimmed by 5 bases and J by 0 bases, leaving 14 bases between them. The CDR3 totals 15 residues. The CDR3 spells CASSKGDISSYEQYF. The CDR3 bases are TGTGCCAGCAGCAAAGGGGACATAAGCTCCTACGAGCAGTACTTC.

This clonotype was picked up many times. The CDR3 nucleotides are TGCAGTGCTAGAGCCAATAGCGGATCAAGCTCCTACAATGAGCAGTTCTTC. Amino acid sequence: CSARANSGSSSYNEQFF. The V and J genes are TRBV20-1 and TRBJ2-1, with D perhaps TRBD2 (6 bases). This CDR3 is built from 17 residues. Trimming took 1 base from V and 0 from J, leaving 16 bases between them. Germline assignment: CDR1 DFQATT and CDR2 SNEGSKA (reference sequence).

The CDR3 is CASSQDHPSGGTDTQYF. The CDR3 bases are TGTGCCAGCAGCCAAGATCACCCTAGCGGGGGCACAGATACGCAGTATTTT. The V and J genes are TRBV4-2 and TRBJ2-3; 9 bases map to TRBD2. This CDR3 is 17 amino acids long. The germline V gene has CDR1 LGHNA and CDR2 YNFKEQ. V lost 0 bases to trimming and J lost 1 base; unmatched junction nucleotides: 5.

This sequence joins TRBV18 and TRBJ2-2; 7 nucleotides match TRBD2. After removal of 0 bases from V and 3 bases from J, the junction contained 4 bases not matched to a gene. The CDR3 runs 16 residues. Germline CDR1 and CDR2: KGHSH and LQKENI. The CDR3: CASSPPSRGDTGELFF. In DNA form, the CDR3 reads TGTGCCAGCTCACCACCGAGTCGGGGGGACACCGGGGAGCTGTTTTTT.

The chain links TRBV7-9 to TRBJ2-7, with D perhaps TRBD1 (6 bases). V was shortened by 5 bases and J by 4 bases, with 21 bases between the two germline ends. Germline CDR1 SEHNR, CDR2 FQNEAQ (reference sequence). The CDR3 totals 16 residues. CDR3 loop: CASSPTRGRGIYEQYF. The CDR3 nucleotides read TGTGCCAGCAGCCCCACCCGGGGCAGGGGCATTTACGAGCAGTACTTC.

This clonotype was seen a single time. The gene calls are TRBV11-2 and TRBJ2-1, with 14 bases matching TRBD2. Germline V gives CDR1 SGHAT, CDR2 FQNNGV. V gave up 5 bases and J gave up 3 bases; unmatched junction bases: 15. CDR3 length equals 20 residues. The CDR3: CASSRVPGLAGAPLYNEQFF. DNA for the CDR3: TGTGCCAGCAGCCGGGTCCCGGGACTAGCGGGAGCCCCCCTCTACAATGAGCAGTTCTTC.

The genes are TRBV6-5 and TRBJ1-1, with D possibly TRBD1 on 5 matching bases. The CDR3 spans 14 residues. V shed 2 bases and J shed 2 bases, with 9 bases lying between them. In germline, CDR1 is MNHEY, CDR2 SVGAGI. The CDR3 bases are TGTGCCAGCAGTTACGCGCAGGGCAACACTGAAGCTTTCTTT. Its translation: CASSYAQGNTEAFF.

With respect to this clonotype: This may come from a read error, since a much larger clone is one base off. V gene TRBV5-1 combines with J gene TRBJ2-2; no firm D call. Looked up from germline, CDR1 is SGHRS and CDR2 is YFSETQ. The CDR3 is 15 residues long. With 0 bases removed from V and 1 base from J, the gap between germline ends came to 7 bases. As DNA, the CDR3 is TGCGCCAGCAGCTTGGAGGTGCTGAACACCGGGGAGCTGTTTTTT. Protein sequence: CASSLEVLNTGELFF.

This clonotype was observed a handful of times. The V gene is TRBV4-3, the J gene TRBJ2-7, with TRBD2 as a possible D gene (6 bases). The CDR3 is made up of 15 amino acids. Trimming pared 3 bases from V and 1 base from J, leaving 13 bases between. Germline CDR1 is LGHNA and CDR2 is YSLEER. The CDR3 here is CASSQQSGQSYEQYF. The CDR3 region has the DNA TGCGCCAGCAGCCAGCAAAGCGGGCAGTCCTACGAGCAGTACTTC.

This clonotype showed up just a few times. The chain carries TRBV10-3 and TRBJ1-2; 10 positions agree with TRBD1. Germline CDR1 is ENHRY and CDR2 is SYGVKD. V lost 6 bases, J lost 6 bases, and 16 bases stayed unmatched. This CDR3 comprises 17 residues. The CDR3 DNA sequence: TGTGCCATCAGGGCGGGACAGGGGAGCACCGGAGGTGATGGCTACACCTTC. Amino acids: CAIRAGQGSTGGDGYTF.